These 14 T cell receptor beta chains share one sample of origin, sequenced in a study of vaccination and CD4 T cells after COVID-19. At the Johns Hopkins FTIC core, DNA taken from cultured CD4+ T cells was sequenced by way of the Oncomine TCR Beta short-read assay. Using its own MiXCR run on the PCR reads, TCRdb lists one record per CDR3 protein. The sample yields fewer than 25,000 distinct CDR3 sequences, roughly 42% seen once. The treatment was: roughly nine-day PBMC culture with coronavirus spike peptide pools or control peptides (ViraFEST assay). The antigens of these receptors remain unknown. The material was CD4+ T cells from blood, cultured in vitro, obtained before SARS-CoV-2 vaccination. The receptor set was obtained from a human donor who had recovered from COVID-19.

The count of this clonotype is one. This chain links TRBV2 with TRBJ2-7, with TRBD1 matching 9 bases. The CDR3 is 14 residues long. CDR1 is SNHLY, CDR2 FYNNEI, per germline. V shed 2 bases, J shed 6 bases, and the junction held 5 bases outside the gene matches. CDR3 nucleotides: TGTGCCAGCAGTGAAAACAGGGGGCTCGGCGAGCAGTACTTC. Translation: CASSENRGLGEQYF.

The gene calls are TRBV14 and TRBJ1-6, with D perhaps TRBD1 (6 bases). Germline V gene data show CDR1 as SGHDN and CDR2 as FVKESK. V was pared by 1 base and J by 9 bases, with 10 bases between. This CDR3 contains 14 residues. CDR3 sequence reads: CASSQAQGFSPLHF. The CDR3 DNA sequence: TGTGCCAGCAGCCAAGCTCAGGGGTTTTCACCCCTCCACTTT. Variable domain in full (rest from reference TRBV14 and TRBJ1-6): EAGVTQFPSHSVIEKGQTVTLRCDPISGHDNLYWYRRVMGKEIKFLLHFVKESKQDESGMPNNRFLAERTGGTYSTLKVQPAELEDSGVYFCASSQAQGFSPLHFGNGTRLTVT.

Worth noting for this clonotype: The junction departs from the called germline gene at one end, perhaps through a read error. The chain links TRBV19 to TRBJ1-5; 7 nucleotides match TRBD1. Looked up from germline, CDR1 is LNHDA and CDR2 is SQIVND (reference sequence). This CDR3 contains 16 residues. The CDR3 sequence: CASSARGQGGNRPQHF. The CDR3 DNA reads TGTGCCAGTAGTGCCCGGGGTCAGGGGGGCAATCGGCCCCAGCATTTT.

DNA for the CDR3: TGTGCCAGCAGGGGAAAGCGGGCGCAACACGGGGAGCTGTTTTTT. Its protein is CASRGKRAQHGELFF. The chain is built from TRBV2 and TRBJ2-2; D may be TRBD2 (6 bases). V shed 6 bases and J shed 7 bases, with 18 bases lying between them. The CDR3 extends over 15 amino acids. Germline CDR1 is SNHLY and CDR2 is FYNNEI.

The chain couples TRBV6-1 to TRBJ2-1; the D gene is possibly TRBD2 (6 bases). The CDR3 contains 14 residues. Germline CDR1 MNHNS, CDR2 SASEGT. V gave up 3 bases and J gave up 10 bases, with 16 bases separating them. CDR3 in DNA: TGTGCCAGCAGTGATCGGGAGCGGCTTCGGGAGCAGTTCTTC. This gives the protein CASSDRERLREQFF.

This clonotype was detected once. Its ends do not fully match the called genes, so a read error is possible. The chain carries TRBV12-3 or TRBV12-4 and TRBJ1-5; maybe TRBD1 (5 bases). The CDR3 totals 16 residues. This CDR3 is CTSSPSYWGGEQPQHF. The CDR3 DNA reads as TGTACCAGCAGTCCGTCGTATTGGGGCGGCGAACAGCCCCAGCATTTT.

This clonotype was counted between two and nine times. The chain links TRBV2 to TRBJ1-2, with 8 bases lining up with TRBD1. This CDR3 spans 15 amino acids. CDR1 and CDR2 (germline): SNHLY, FYNNEI. The V segment lost 3 bases and the J segment 4 bases; nucleotides outside the gene matches: 7. CDR3 sequence reads: CASSDSGGRRYGYTF. CDR3 DNA: TGTGCCAGCAGTGACTCAGGGGGCAGACGCTATGGCTACACCTTC.

The chain couples TRBV20-1 to TRBJ2-3; TRBD2 agrees at 14 bases. Trimming at V came to 6 bases and at J to 1 base, leaving 12 bases not matched to a gene. CDR1 is DFQATT, CDR2 SNEGSKA, per germline (reference sequence). The CDR3 is 18 residues long. CDR3 nucleotides: TGCAGTGCCACCACGTCGTTGGGACTAGCGGGAGGCACAGATACGCAGTATTTT. Its protein is CSATTSLGLAGGTDTQYF.

There are a few counts of this clonotype. The chain links TRBV7-2 to TRBJ1-5; D is unresolved. Deletions cut 4 bases from V and 3 bases from J, with 7 bases between. In germline, CDR1 is SGHTA, CDR2 FQGNSA. The CDR3 is made up of 13 amino acids. The DNA of the CDR3 is TGTGCCAGCAGCTCCCGGGACAATCAGCCCCAGCATTTT. Its translation is CASSSRDNQPQHF. The full variable domain, its missing parts supplied by reference TRBV7-2 and TRBJ1-5, is GAGVSQSPSNKVTEKGKDVELRCDPISGHTALYWYRQSLGQGLEFLIYFQGNSAPDKSGLPSDRFSAERTGGSVSTLTIQRTQQEDSAVYLCASSSRDNQPQHFGDGTRLSIL.

This clonotype has more than one count but fewer than ten. The V call is TRBV20-1, the J call TRBJ1-2; D is ambiguous. The CDR3 consists of 11 residues. The germline V gene encodes CDR1 DFQATT and CDR2 SNEGSKA (reference sequence). The ends were cut back, 6 bases at V and 7 bases at J, with 12 bases in the middle. CDR3 DNA sequence: TGCAGTGCCCCGGGTTTGGGTGGCTACACCTTC. Translation: CSAPGLGGYTF.

The J gene is TRBJ1-5, the V gene TRBV12-3 or TRBV12-4; 7 bases agree with TRBD1. This CDR3 has 13 amino acids. Trimming at V came to 11 bases and at J to 5 bases, leaving 9 bases not matched to a gene. CDR3 in amino acids: CASNQGGYQPQHF. The CDR3 DNA follows: TGTGCCTCCAACCAGGGGGGGTATCAGCCCCAGCATTTT.

The chain uses TRBV10-3 and TRBJ2-6; 11 positions agree with TRBD1. The trim removed 2 bases at V and 0 bases at J, leaving 6 bases unmatched. Germline CDR1 reads ENHRY; CDR2 reads SYGVKD. The CDR3 is 19 residues long. CDR3 loop: CAISEGGTGGLSGANVLTF. The CDR3, as DNA: TGTGCCATCAGTGAGGGGGGGACAGGGGGTCTCTCTGGGGCCAACGTCCTGACTTTC.

A few counts support this clonotype. J is TRBJ1-6 and V is TRBV10-1, with no clear D. The V and J ends lost 4 bases and 7 bases respectively, with 11 bases between them. Germline CDR1 WNHNN, CDR2 SYGVQD (reference sequence). The length of the CDR3 is 14 residues. DNA of the CDR3: TGCGCCAGCAGTGGGGCCGGAAGAAATTCACCCCTCCACTTT. Translated: CASSGAGRNSPLHF.

This CDR3 is CASSEPQVGRGNIQYF. The CDR3 DNA reads TGTGCCAGCAGTGAACCCCAGGTAGGGCGAGGAAACATTCAGTACTTC. This chain uses TRBV25-1 with TRBJ2-4; D gene uncertain. Per the germline V gene, CDR1 is MGHDK and CDR2 is SYGVNS. Trimming removed 2 bases from V and 6 bases from J, with 17 bases in between. The CDR3 length is 16 residues.